This TCR beta chain is from a study of blood T cell repertoires in COVID-19. About the study: Samples came from the United States, Italy and Spain, spanning acute and convalescent COVID-19. PBMCs, B-cell-depleted T cells, or T cells were the source of the cDNA or gDNA that made up the material.

Libraries were prepared by immunoSEQ multiplex PCR; TCRdb keeps only in-frame clonotypes and omits some of them. The profile shows roughly 170,000 clones, around two thirds of them singletons. Germline V gives CDR1 SGDLS, CDR2 YYNGEE. V shed 4 bases, J shed 6 bases, and the junction held 8 bases outside the gene matches. The CDR3 spans 14 residues. This clone was recorded at least ten times. Sample: peripheral blood. The sequence was obtained from a woman older than 75 with acute or convalescent COVID-19. V and J are TRBV9 and TRBJ2-7, with TRBD2 identical over 9 bases. The CDR3 sequence: CASSMSGGPSEQYF. CDR3 DNA: TGTGCCAGCAGCATGAGCGGGGGGCCTTCCGAGCAGTACTTC. Full variable domain (outside the CDR3, taken from reference TRBV9 and TRBJ2-7): DSGVTQTPKHLITATGQRVTLRCSPRSGDLSVYWYQQSLDQGLQFLIQYYNGEERAKGNILERFSAQQFPDLHSELNLSSLELGDSALYFCASSMSGGPSEQYFGPGTRLTVT.